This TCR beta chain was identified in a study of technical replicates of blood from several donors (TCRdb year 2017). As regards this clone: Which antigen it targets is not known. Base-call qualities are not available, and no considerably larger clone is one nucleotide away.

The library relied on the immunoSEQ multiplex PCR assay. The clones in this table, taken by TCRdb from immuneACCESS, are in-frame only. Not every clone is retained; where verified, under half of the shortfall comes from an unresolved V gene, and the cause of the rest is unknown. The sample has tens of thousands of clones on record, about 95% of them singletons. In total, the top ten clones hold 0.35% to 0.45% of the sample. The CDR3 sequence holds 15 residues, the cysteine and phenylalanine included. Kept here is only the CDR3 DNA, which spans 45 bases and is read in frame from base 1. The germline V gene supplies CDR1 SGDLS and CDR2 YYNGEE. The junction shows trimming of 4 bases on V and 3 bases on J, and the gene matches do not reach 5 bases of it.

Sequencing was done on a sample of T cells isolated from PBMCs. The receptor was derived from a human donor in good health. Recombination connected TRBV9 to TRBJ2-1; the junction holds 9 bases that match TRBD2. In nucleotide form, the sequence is TGTGCCAGCAGCCAGGCGGGAGGGCTCTACAATGAGCAGTTCTTC. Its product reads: CASSQAGGLYNEQFF.